The following is a TCR beta chain sequence with its context. The data belong to a study of glioma-infiltrating T cells. The CDR3 covers 14 residues. CDR1 is SEHNR and CDR2 is FQNEAQ in the germline V gene (reference sequence). Trimming removed 5 bases from V and 1 base from J, with 9 bases in between. Amplification of TCR alpha and beta CDR3 regions from RNA used iRepertoire nested multiplex PCR. From the multiplex PCR reads, TCRdb called clonotypes with MiXCR, one entry per CDR3 protein. The table lists roughly 350,000 distinct CDR3 sequences, 41% of them singletons. Sequencing used glioma tissue, nonneoplastic brain tissue, or PBMCs (not recorded which). The chain employs TRBV7-9 and TRBJ1-5; D may be TRBD1 (5 bases). The receptor was isolated from a human donor with low-grade glioma or glioblastoma, undergoing nonglioma brain surgery, or in good health (not recorded which). The CDR3 nucleotides read TGTGCCAGCAGCCAACGACAGAGCAATCAGCCCCAGCATTTT. The encoded protein is CASSQRQSNQPQHF.